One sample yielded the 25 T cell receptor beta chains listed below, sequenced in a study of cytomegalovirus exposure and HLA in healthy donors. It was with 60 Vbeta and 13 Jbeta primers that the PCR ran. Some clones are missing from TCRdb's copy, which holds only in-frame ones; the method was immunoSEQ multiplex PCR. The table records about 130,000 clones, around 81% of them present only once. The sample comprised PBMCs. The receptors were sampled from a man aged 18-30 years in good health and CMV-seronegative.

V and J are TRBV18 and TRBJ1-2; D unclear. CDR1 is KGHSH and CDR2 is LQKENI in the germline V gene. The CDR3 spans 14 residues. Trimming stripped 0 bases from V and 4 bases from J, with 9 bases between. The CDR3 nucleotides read TGTGCCAGCTCACCACCGGTAATCGGCTATGGCTACACCTTC. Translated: CASSPPVIGYGYTF.

CDR3 loop: CASSQEAGGYGGELFF. The DNA of the CDR3 is TGCGCCAGCAGCCAAGAGGCGGGGGGCTACGGCGGGGAGCTGTTTTTT. This chain joins TRBV4-3 and TRBJ2-2; TRBD2 aligns across 8 bases. The CDR3 is 16 residues long. The trim removed 0 bases at V and 7 bases at J, leaving 7 bases unmatched. Germline values: CDR1 LGHNA, CDR2 YSLEER.

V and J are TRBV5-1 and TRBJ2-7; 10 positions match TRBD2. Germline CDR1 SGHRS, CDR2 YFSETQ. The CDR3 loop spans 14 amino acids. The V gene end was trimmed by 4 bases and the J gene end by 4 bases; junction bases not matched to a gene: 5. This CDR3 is CASSASGGTYEQYF. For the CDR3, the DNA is TGCGCCAGCAGCGCTAGCGGGGGTACGTACGAGCAGTACTTC.

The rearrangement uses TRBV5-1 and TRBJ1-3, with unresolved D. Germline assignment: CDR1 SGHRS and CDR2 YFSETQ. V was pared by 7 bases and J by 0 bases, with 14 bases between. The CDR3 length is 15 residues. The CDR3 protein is CASRPAVSSGNTIYF. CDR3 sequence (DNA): TGCGCCAGCCGACCAGCGGTGAGCTCTGGAAACACCATATATTTT.

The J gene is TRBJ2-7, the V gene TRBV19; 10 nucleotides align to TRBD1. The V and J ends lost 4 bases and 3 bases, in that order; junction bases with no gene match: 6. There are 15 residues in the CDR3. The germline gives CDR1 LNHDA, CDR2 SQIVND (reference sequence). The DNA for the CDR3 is TGTGCCAGTAGTACGGACAGGGGGGCCGTCTACGAGCAGTACTTC. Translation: CASSTDRGAVYEQYF.

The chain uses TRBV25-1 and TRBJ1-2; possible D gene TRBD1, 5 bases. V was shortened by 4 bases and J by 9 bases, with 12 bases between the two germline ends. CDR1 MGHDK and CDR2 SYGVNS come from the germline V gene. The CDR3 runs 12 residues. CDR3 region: CASSARQSSYTF. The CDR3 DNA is TGTGCCAGCAGTGCAAGACAGAGTAGCTACACCTTC.

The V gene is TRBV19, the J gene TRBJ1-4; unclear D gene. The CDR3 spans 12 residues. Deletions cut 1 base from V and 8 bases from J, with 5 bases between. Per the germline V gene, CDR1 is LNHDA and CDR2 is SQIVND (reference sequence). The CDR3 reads CASSIVREKLFF. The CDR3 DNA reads TGTGCCAGTAGTATAGTCAGAGAAAAACTGTTTTTT.

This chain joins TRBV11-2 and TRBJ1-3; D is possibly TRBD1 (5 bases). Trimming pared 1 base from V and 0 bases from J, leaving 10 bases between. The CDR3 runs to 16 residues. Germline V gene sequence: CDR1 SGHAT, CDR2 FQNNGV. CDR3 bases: TGTGCCAGCAGCTTAGTCCGCGGACACTCTGGAAACACCATATATTTT. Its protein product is CASSLVRGHSGNTIYF.

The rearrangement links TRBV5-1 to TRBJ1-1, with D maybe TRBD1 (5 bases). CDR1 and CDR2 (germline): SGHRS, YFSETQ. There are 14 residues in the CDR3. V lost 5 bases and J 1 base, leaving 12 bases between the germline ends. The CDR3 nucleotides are TGCGCCAGCAGACCTCGGGGGGGGAACACTGAAGCTTTCTTT. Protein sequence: CASRPRGGNTEAFF.

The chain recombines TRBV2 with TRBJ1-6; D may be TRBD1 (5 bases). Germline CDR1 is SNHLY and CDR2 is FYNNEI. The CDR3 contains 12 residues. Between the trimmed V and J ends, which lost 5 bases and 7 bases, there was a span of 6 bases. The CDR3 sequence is CASSTGNSPLHF. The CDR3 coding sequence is TGTGCCAGCAGTACAGGAAATTCACCCCTCCACTTT. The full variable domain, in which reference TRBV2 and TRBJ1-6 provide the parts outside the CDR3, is EPEVTQTPSHQVTQMGQEVILRCVPISNHLYFYWYRQILGQKVEFLVSFYNNEISEKSEIFDDQFSVERPDGSNFTLKIRSTKLEDSAMYFCASSTGNSPLHFGNGTRLTVT.

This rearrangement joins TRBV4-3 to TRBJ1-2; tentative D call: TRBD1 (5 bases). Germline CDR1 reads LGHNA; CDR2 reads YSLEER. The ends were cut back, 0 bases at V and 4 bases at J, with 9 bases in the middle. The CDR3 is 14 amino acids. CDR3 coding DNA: TGCGCCAGCAGCCAAGATAGGACACTCTATGGCTACACCTTC. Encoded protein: CASSQDRTLYGYTF.

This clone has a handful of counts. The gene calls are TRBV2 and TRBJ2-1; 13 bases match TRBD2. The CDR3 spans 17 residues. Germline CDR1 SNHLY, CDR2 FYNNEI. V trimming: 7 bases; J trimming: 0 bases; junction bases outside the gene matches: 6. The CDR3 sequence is CASKGLAGTSSYNEQFF. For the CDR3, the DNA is TGTGCCAGCAAGGGACTAGCGGGAACGAGCTCCTACAATGAGCAGTTCTTC.

The CDR3 sequence is CASSEALGQGAGSYGYTF. The CDR3 DNA follows: TGTGCCAGCAGTGAAGCGCTTGGACAGGGGGCAGGCAGCTATGGCTACACCTTC. The J gene is TRBJ1-2, the V gene TRBV6-1; 11 bases align to TRBD1. Trimming at V came to 0 bases and at J to 4 bases, leaving 10 bases not matched to a gene. CDR1 is MNHNS, CDR2 SASEGT, per germline. The CDR3 totals 18 residues.

CDR3 sequence: CASSPQRGGGETQYF. The CDR3 coding sequence is TGTGCCAGCAGCCCCCAGCGGGGGGGTGGGGAGACCCAGTACTTC. The genes are TRBV11-2 and TRBJ2-5, with 10 nucleotides matching TRBD2. Germline CDR1 SGHAT, CDR2 FQNNGV. The J segment lost 5 bases and the V segment lost 5 bases, leaving 8 bases of the junction unmatched. The CDR3 covers 15 residues.

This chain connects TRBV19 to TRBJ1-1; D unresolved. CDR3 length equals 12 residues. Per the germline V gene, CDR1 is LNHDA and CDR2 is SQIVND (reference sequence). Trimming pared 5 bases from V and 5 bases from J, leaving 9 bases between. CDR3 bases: TGTGCCAGTAGTGTCCCAGGTACTGAAGCTTTCTTT. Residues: CASSVPGTEAFF.

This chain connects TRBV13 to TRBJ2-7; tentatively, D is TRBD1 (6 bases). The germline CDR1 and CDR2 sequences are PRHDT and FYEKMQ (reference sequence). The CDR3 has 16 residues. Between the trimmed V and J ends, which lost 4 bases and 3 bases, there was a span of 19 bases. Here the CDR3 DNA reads TGTGCCAGCAGCTCCGAAGCCGGGAACAGGGACTACGAGCAGTACTTC. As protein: CASSSEAGNRDYEQYF. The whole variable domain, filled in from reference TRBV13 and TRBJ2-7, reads AAGVIQSPRHLIKEKRETATLKCYPIPRHDTVYWYQQGPGQDPQFLISFYEKMQSDKGSIPDRFSAQQFSDYHSELNMSSLELGDSALYFCASSSEAGNRDYEQYFGPGTRLTVT.

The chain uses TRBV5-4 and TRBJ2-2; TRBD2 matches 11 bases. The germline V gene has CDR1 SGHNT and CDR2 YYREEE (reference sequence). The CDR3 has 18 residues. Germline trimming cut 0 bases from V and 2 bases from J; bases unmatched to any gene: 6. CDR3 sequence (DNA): TGTGCCAGCAGCTTGGTTCCTAGCGGGGGGAACAACACCGGGGAGCTGTTTTTT. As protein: CASSLVPSGGNNTGELFF.

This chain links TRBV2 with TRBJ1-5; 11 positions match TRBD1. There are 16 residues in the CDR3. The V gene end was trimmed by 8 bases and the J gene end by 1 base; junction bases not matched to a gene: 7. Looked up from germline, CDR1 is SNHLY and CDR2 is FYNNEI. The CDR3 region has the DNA TGTGCCAGCGGTTGGACAGGGGGCCGGAGCAATCAGCCCCAGCATTTT. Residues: CASGWTGGRSNQPQHF.

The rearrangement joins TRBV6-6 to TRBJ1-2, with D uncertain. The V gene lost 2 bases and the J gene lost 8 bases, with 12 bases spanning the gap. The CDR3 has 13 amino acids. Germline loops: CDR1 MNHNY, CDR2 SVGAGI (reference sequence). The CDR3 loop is CASSYVSPGGYTF. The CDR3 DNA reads TGTGCCAGCAGTTACGTCAGTCCGGGAGGCTACACCTTC.

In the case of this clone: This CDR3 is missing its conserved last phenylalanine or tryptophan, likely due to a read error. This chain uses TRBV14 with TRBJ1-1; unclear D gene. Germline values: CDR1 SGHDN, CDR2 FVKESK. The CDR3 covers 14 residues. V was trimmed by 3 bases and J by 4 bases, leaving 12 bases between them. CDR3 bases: TGTGCCAGCAGCCACTTACCAGGTGGCACTGAAGCTTTCCTT. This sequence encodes CASSHLPGGTEAFL.

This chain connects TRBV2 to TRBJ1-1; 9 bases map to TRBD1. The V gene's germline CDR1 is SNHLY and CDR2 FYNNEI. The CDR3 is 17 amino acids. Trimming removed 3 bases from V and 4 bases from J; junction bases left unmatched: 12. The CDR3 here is CASSDWGTGLRGTEAFF. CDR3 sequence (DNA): TGTGCCAGCAGTGACTGGGGGACAGGGCTCAGAGGCACTGAAGCTTTCTTT.

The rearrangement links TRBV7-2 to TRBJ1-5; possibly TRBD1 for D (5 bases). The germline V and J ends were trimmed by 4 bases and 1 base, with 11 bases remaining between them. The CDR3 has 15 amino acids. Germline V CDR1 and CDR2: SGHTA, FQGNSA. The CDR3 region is CASSSRGGSNQPQHF. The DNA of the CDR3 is TGTGCCAGCAGCTCAAGGGGTGGAAGCAATCAGCCCCAGCATTTT.

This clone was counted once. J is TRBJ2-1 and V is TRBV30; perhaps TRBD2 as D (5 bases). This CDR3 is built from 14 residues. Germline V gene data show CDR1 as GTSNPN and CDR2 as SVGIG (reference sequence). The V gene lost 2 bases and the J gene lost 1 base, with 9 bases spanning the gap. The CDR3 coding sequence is TGTGCCTGGAGTTACGGGGTATCCTACAATGAGCAGTTCTTC. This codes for CAWSYGVSYNEQFF.

The CDR3 DNA reads as TGTGCCAGCCGGGACAGGGAGGTTTGGGACACTGAAGCTTTCTTT. The encoded protein is CASRDREVWDTEAFF. The chain links TRBV25-1 to TRBJ1-1; TRBD1 matches at 9 bases. The V gene end was trimmed by 8 bases and the J gene end by 3 bases; junction bases not matched to a gene: 10. Germline CDR1 reads MGHDK; CDR2 reads SYGVNS. The CDR3 length is 15 residues.

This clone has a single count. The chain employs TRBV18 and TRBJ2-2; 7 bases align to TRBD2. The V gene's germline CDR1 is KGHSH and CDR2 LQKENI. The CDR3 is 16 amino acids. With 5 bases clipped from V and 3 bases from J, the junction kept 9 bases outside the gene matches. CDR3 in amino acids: CASSMAAGEDTGELFF. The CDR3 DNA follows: TGTGCCAGCTCAATGGCGGCGGGGGAGGACACCGGGGAGCTGTTTTTT.